The next 5 T cell receptor beta chains were all read from a single sample in a study of cytomegalovirus exposure and HLA in healthy donors. The study ran its PCR with 60 Vbeta and 13 Jbeta primers. TCRdb's copy holds only in-frame clones and misses some; the assay was immunoSEQ multiplex PCR. The sample has 85,000 to 110,000 clones, around 76% seen once. Sequenced sample: PBMCs. The source is a woman aged 18-30 years in good health and CMV-seropositive.

This clone was counted between two and nine times. The V call is TRBV2, the J call TRBJ2-3, with D possibly being TRBD2 (7 bases). Trimming stripped 0 bases from V and 6 bases from J, with 13 bases between. This CDR3 comprises 15 residues. The V gene's germline CDR1 is SNHLY and CDR2 FYNNEI. CDR3 DNA: TGTGCCAGCAGTGAAGCGGGGGGGCCGGTGGATACGCAGTATTTT. This encodes CASSEAGGPVDTQYF.

This clone was counted a few times. The chain recombines TRBV4-2 with TRBJ2-1, with 9 bases aligning to TRBD1. V lost 4 bases to trimming and J lost 1 base; unmatched junction nucleotides: 5. Germline CDR1 reads LGHNA; CDR2 reads YNFKEQ. The CDR3 covers 16 residues. The CDR3 nucleotides are TGTGCCAGCAGCCTTATCGACAGGGGGTCCTACAATGAGCAGTTCTTC. It encodes CASSLIDRGSYNEQFF.

The rearrangement links TRBV6-1 to TRBJ2-3; 9 positions agree with TRBD2. This CDR3 region has 17 residues. After removal of 4 bases from V and 4 bases from J, the junction contained 12 bases not matched to a gene. In germline, CDR1 is MNHNS, CDR2 SASEGT. CDR3 sequence reads: CASSATDGTSSADTQYF. The DNA of the CDR3 is TGTGCCAGCAGTGCCACGGACGGGACTAGCAGTGCAGATACGCAGTATTTT.

The J gene is TRBJ1-5, the V gene TRBV19; TRBD1 agrees at 8 bases. Germline CDR1 and CDR2: LNHDA and SQIVND (reference sequence). This CDR3 is 15 amino acids long. V was clipped by 1 base and J by 11 bases; unmatched bases: 10. The CDR3 region is CASSIAHQGALAQHF. In DNA form, the CDR3 reads TGTGCCAGTAGTATAGCTCATCAGGGGGCATTAGCCCAGCATTTT.

The J gene is TRBJ1-4, the V gene TRBV6-5; D perhaps matches TRBD1 (5 bases). The germline V and J ends were trimmed by 4 bases and 5 bases, with 8 bases remaining between them. CDR1 is MNHEY and CDR2 is SVGAGI in the germline V gene. The CDR3 contains 13 residues. As DNA, the CDR3 is TGTGCCAGCAGTTCTCAGGGCAATGAAAAACTGTTTTTT. Translation gives CASSSQGNEKLFF.